This passage covers 24 T cell receptor beta chains from one sample sequenced in a study of blood T cell repertoires in COVID-19. This table comes from immunoSEQ multiplex PCR, and its TCRdb copy is limited to in-frame clones, with some not included. The table shows around 380,000 clones, with roughly 86% occurring only once. The sample taken for sequencing was peripheral blood. Source of these receptors: a human donor with acute or convalescent COVID-19. The donor label of this sample is uncertain.

The rearrangement uses TRBV19 and TRBJ1-1, with 9 bases lining up with TRBD1. V shed 4 bases and J 4 bases; nucleotides not matched to a gene: 10. Germline CDR1 LNHDA, CDR2 SQIVND (reference sequence). The CDR3 sequence is 16 residues long. The CDR3 DNA is TGTGCCAGTAGTAAGATTCCGGGACAGGGTGTCACTGAAGCTTTCTTT. Protein product: CASSKIPGQGVTEAFF. Filled out from reference TRBV19 and TRBJ1-1, the complete variable domain reads DGGITQSPKYLFRKEGQNVTLSCEQNLNHDAMYWYRQDPGQGLRLIYYSQIVNDFQKGDIAEGYSVSREKKESFPLTVTSAQKNPTAFYLCASSKIPGQGVTEAFFGQGTRLTVV.

The V and J genes are TRBV7-8 and TRBJ1-2; the D gene is possibly TRBD1 (6 bases). CDR3 length: 13 residues. V shed 6 bases and J shed 6 bases, with 14 bases lying between them. Per germline, CDR1 SGHVS and CDR2 FQNEAQ. The CDR3 DNA reads as TGTGCCAGCAGTCGCCGGGACACCGATGGCTACACCTTC. Amino acid sequence: CASSRRDTDGYTF.

The V and J genes are TRBV29-1 and TRBJ2-3; 8 positions match TRBD1. Germline V gene lookup returns CDR1 SQVTM and CDR2 ANQGSEA. V was clipped by 7 bases and J by 2 bases; unmatched bases: 8. The CDR3 consists of 14 residues. The CDR3 DNA reads TGCAGCGCGCAGACAGGGGCCTACACAGATACGCAGTATTTT. The encoded protein is CSAQTGAYTDTQYF.

The chain joins TRBV2 to TRBJ1-2; 7 nucleotides match TRBD1. CDR3 length: 14 residues. Germline CDR1 and CDR2: SNHLY and FYNNEI. Trimming took 6 bases from V and 8 from J; bases not matched to a gene: 12. Here the CDR3 reads CASSEERQGWGYTF. The CDR3 DNA follows: TGTGCCAGCAGCGAGGAACGACAGGGATGGGGCTACACCTTC. The full variable domain, with the rest looked up from reference TRBV2 and TRBJ1-2, is EPEVTQTPSHQVTQMGQEVILRCVPISNHLYFYWYRQILGQKVEFLVSFYNNEISEKSEIFDDQFSVERPDGSNFTLKIRSTKLEDSAMYFCASSEERQGWGYTFGSGTRLTVV.

The J gene is TRBJ1-2, the V gene TRBV6-5, with a weak D call TRBD1 (6 bases). The CDR3 consists of 15 residues. Deletions cut 4 bases from V and 2 bases from J, with 14 bases between. From germline, CDR1 is MNHEY and CDR2 SVGAGI. CDR3 DNA sequence: TGTGCCAGCAGTTTAGGGTACAGGGCCAACTATGGCTACACCTTC. As protein: CASSLGYRANYGYTF.

The chain carries TRBV18 and TRBJ1-4; 7 positions match TRBD1. The CDR3 runs 15 residues. V trimming: 6 bases; J trimming: 7 bases; junction bases outside the gene matches: 11. Per the germline V gene, CDR1 is KGHSH and CDR2 is LQKENI. The DNA for the CDR3 is TGTGCCAGCTCGCCCGAACAGGGGAGACGTGAAAAACTGTTTTTT. This gives the protein CASSPEQGRREKLFF.

The rearrangement uses TRBV7-7 and TRBJ2-1, with 8 bases lining up with TRBD2. CDR3 length equals 17 residues. In germline, CDR1 is SSHAT, CDR2 FNYEAQ (reference sequence). V lost 2 bases to trimming and J lost 3 bases; unmatched junction nucleotides: 9. The CDR3 sequence is CASSLPPGLVNYNEQFF. The CDR3 coding sequence is TGTGCCAGCAGCTTACCTCCGGGACTAGTCAACTACAATGAGCAGTTCTTC.

This sequence joins TRBV25-1 and TRBJ2-7; TRBD2 might be the D (5 bases). The CDR3 spans 13 residues. The ends were cut back, 3 bases at V and 10 bases at J, with 16 bases in the middle. Germline V gives CDR1 MGHDK, CDR2 SYGVNS. CDR3 DNA sequence: TGTGCCAGCAGTGAGCCCGGGAAGTTTAAACAGTACTTC. It encodes CASSEPGKFKQYF.

The rearrangement links TRBV6-5 to TRBJ1-2, with a possible D match to TRBD1 (6 bases). This CDR3 is built from 15 residues. Germline assignment: CDR1 MNHEY and CDR2 SVGAGI. The V gene lost 6 bases and the J gene lost 4 bases, with 18 bases spanning the gap. The CDR3 sequence is CASSPDSLRGYGYTF. As DNA, the CDR3 is TGTGCCAGCAGCCCGGACAGCCTCCGAGGCTATGGCTACACCTTC.

At least ten counts were recorded for this clone. This chain uses TRBV2 with TRBJ1-1; a weak D match, TRBD1 (6 bases). Trimming stripped 4 bases from V and 5 bases from J, with 11 bases between. CDR3 size: 13 residues. CDR1 is SNHLY and CDR2 is FYNNEI in the germline V gene. CDR3 DNA sequence: TGTGCCAGCAGTGCTCAGGGGTGGACTGAAGCTTTCTTT. It encodes CASSAQGWTEAFF.

The rearrangement links TRBV7-9 to TRBJ2-2; weak D call: TRBD1 (6 bases). In germline, CDR1 is SEHNR, CDR2 FQNEAQ (reference sequence). V was cut by 11 bases and J by 8 bases, with 15 bases left in between. The CDR3 spans 12 residues. In DNA form, the CDR3 reads TGTGCCGGCGCGACAGGAGCGGGGGAGCTGTTTTTT. Translation gives CAGATGAGELFF.

The CDR3 DNA reads TGTGCCAGCTCATCAGGACTAGCGGGAGGGCCCCGTGAGCAGTTCTTC. Translated, it gives CASSSGLAGGPREQFF. The chain carries TRBV18 and TRBJ2-1; 15 bases map to TRBD2. V shed 5 bases and J 9 bases; nucleotides not matched to a gene: 8. CDR1 and CDR2 (germline): KGHSH, LQKENI. The CDR3 runs to 16 residues.

This clone was seen only once. The chain carries TRBV11-2 and TRBJ2-7; D call uncertain. Trimming cost V 6 bases and J 3 bases, with 12 bases left between them. The CDR3 length is 13 residues. Looked up from germline, CDR1 is SGHAT and CDR2 is FQNNGV. The chain's CDR3 is CASRPPDFYEQYF. The CDR3 DNA is TGTGCCAGCAGGCCCCCCGACTTCTACGAGCAGTACTTC.

The chain is built from TRBV4-2 and TRBJ2-3, with a weak D call TRBD1 (7 bases). Germline V gene lookup returns CDR1 LGHNA and CDR2 YNFKEQ. V was clipped by 0 bases and J by 4 bases, with 17 bases between them. The CDR3 is 17 amino acids. The CDR3 coding sequence is TGTGCCAGCAGCCAAGATTCAGGGGGGCTGCCGGCAGATACGCAGTATTTT. Translating it yields CASSQDSGGLPADTQYF.

The rearrangement joins TRBV18 to TRBJ2-1; 8 bases are shared with TRBD2. After removal of 0 bases from V and 0 bases from J, the junction contained 4 bases not matched to a gene. The CDR3 spans 17 residues. Per germline, CDR1 KGHSH and CDR2 LQKENI. CDR3 residues: CASSPPRGGSSYNEQFF. DNA for the CDR3: TGTGCCAGCTCACCACCCCGGGGGGGGAGCTCCTACAATGAGCAGTTCTTC.

V gene TRBV28 combines with J gene TRBJ2-5; 11 positions agree with TRBD1. V trimming: 10 bases; J trimming: 4 bases; junction bases outside the gene matches: 11. The CDR3 contains 15 residues. Germline lookup yields CDR1 MDHEN and CDR2 SYDVKM. For the CDR3, the DNA is TGTGCCACCAAAAGGACAGGGGGCATCGGAGAGACCCAGTACTTC. Its translation is CATKRTGGIGETQYF.

This rearrangement joins TRBV3-1 (or the pseudogene TRBV3-2) to TRBJ2-7; D uncertain. The germline V gene has CDR1 LGHDT and CDR2 YNNKEL (reference sequence). The CDR3 contains 12 residues. V was trimmed by 0 bases and J by 4 bases, leaving 4 bases between them. This CDR3 reads CASSQDRYEQYF. The CDR3 region has the DNA TGTGCCAGCAGCCAAGATCGGTACGAGCAGTACTTC.

This clone was recorded once. The chain uses TRBV5-4 and TRBJ1-1, with D possibly matching TRBD1 (5 bases). The CDR3 totals 13 residues. Germline V gene lookup returns CDR1 SGHNT and CDR2 YYREEE (reference sequence). The V gene lost 4 bases and the J gene lost 2 bases, with 9 bases spanning the gap. CDR3 protein: CASSRGTNTEAFF. The CDR3, as DNA: TGTGCCAGCAGCCGGGGGACCAACACTGAAGCTTTCTTT.

The V and J genes are TRBV5-1 and TRBJ2-7; 7 bases fit TRBD2. J lost 6 bases, V lost 0 bases, and 3 bases had no gene match. In germline, CDR1 is SGHRS, CDR2 YFSETQ. CDR3 length: 13 residues. Here the CDR3 reads CASSLGWGGEQYF. DNA of the CDR3: TGCGCCAGCAGCTTGGGCTGGGGGGGCGAGCAGTACTTC. The full variable domain, its missing parts supplied by reference TRBV5-1 and TRBJ2-7, is KAGVTQTPRYLIKTRGQQVTLSCSPISGHRSVSWYQQTPGQGLQFLFEYFSETQRNKGNFPGRFSGRQFSNSRSEMNVSTLELGDSALYLCASSLGWGGEQYFGPGTRLTVT.

The chain couples TRBV6-5 to TRBJ2-1, with D possibly being TRBD2 (5 bases). From germline, CDR1 is MNHEY and CDR2 SVGAGI. With 7 bases removed from V and 4 bases from J, the gap between germline ends came to 14 bases. CDR3 length: 14 amino acids. CDR3 protein: CASNQLELYNEQFF. The DNA of the CDR3 is TGTGCCAGCAATCAACTAGAACTGTACAATGAGCAGTTCTTC.

This sequence joins TRBV5-5 and TRBJ2-1; possible D gene TRBD1, 5 bases. The CDR3 contains 15 residues. Germline CDR1 and CDR2: SGHKS and YYEKEE (reference sequence). Deletions cut 0 bases from V and 0 bases from J, with 7 bases between. The chain's CDR3 is CASSLVQGSYNEQFF. In DNA form, the CDR3 reads TGTGCCAGCAGCTTGGTGCAGGGCTCCTACAATGAGCAGTTCTTC.

The V call is TRBV25-1, the J call TRBJ1-2; D uncertain. Trimming pared 6 bases from V and 3 bases from J, leaving 8 bases between. The germline CDR1 and CDR2 sequences are MGHDK and SYGVNS. This CDR3 comprises 12 residues. The CDR3 sequence: CASRTGHYGYTF. DNA for the CDR3: TGTGCCAGCAGAACTGGTCACTATGGCTACACCTTC.

This chain joins TRBV28 and TRBJ2-1; D is unresolved. This CDR3 contains 18 residues. Trimming removed 1 base at V and 0 bases at J, with 16 bases between. Germline V gives CDR1 MDHEN, CDR2 SYDVKM. In nucleotides, the CDR3 is TGTGCCAGCAGTTTATTGAGGTCACTCCTGAGCTCCTACAATGAGCAGTTCTTC. As protein: CASSLLRSLLSSYNEQFF.

The V call is TRBV15, the J call TRBJ1-2; weak D call: TRBD1 (6 bases). CDR1 LNHNV and CDR2 YYDKDF come from the germline V gene (reference sequence). The ends were cut back, 0 bases at V and 4 bases at J, with 9 bases in the middle. The CDR3 has 14 residues. CDR3 nucleotides: TGTGCCACCAGCAGAGAAGACAGGCCCTATGGCTACACCTTC. It is translated as CATSREDRPYGYTF. The entire variable domain, with the rest obtained from reference TRBV15 and TRBJ1-2, is as follows: DAMVIQNPRYQVTQFGKPVTLSCSQTLNHNVMYWYQQKSSQAPKLLFHYYDKDFNNEADTPDNFQSRRPNTSFCFLDIRSPGLGDTAMYLCATSREDRPYGYTFGSGTRLTVV.